This is a list of T cell receptor beta chains from one sample in a study of T cell responses to AZD1222 COVID-19 vaccine. Produced via immunoSEQ multiplex PCR; TCRdb's table is partial and in-frame only. Found here are under 95,000 clones, approximately 85% of them singletons; the top ten hold 8% to 13%. The sequencing used peripheral blood, collected 28 days after the second AZD1222 dose. These receptors were obtained from an adult who received the AZD1222 COVID-19 vaccine. Both conserved end residues are part of each CDR3. The D gene is left open where the match is weak. Only some rows state a clone size, as once, few, many or a class for expanded clones.

j_gene,len,abundance,d_gene,v_gene,CDR3nt,CDR3aa
TRBJ2-3,15,.,.,TRBV7-3,TGTGCCAGCAGCGCAAGGGGTAGGGGCACAGATACGCAGTATTTT,CASSARGRGTDTQYF
TRBJ1-2,14,.,.,TRBV5-4,TGTGCCAGCTCCCACGGAGGGGGAACCTATGGCTACACCTTC,CASSHGGGTYGYTF
TRBJ1-1,12,.,.,TRBV6-5,TGTGCCAGCAGTTACTTTGCAGGGGAAGCTTTCTTT,CASSYFAGEAFF
TRBJ1-2,15,.,TRBD1,TRBV4-2,TGTGCCAGCAGGCCCCAGGGGGGGGACGCTAGGGGCTACACCTTC,CASRPQGGDARGYTF
TRBJ2-5,14,.,.,TRBV10-1,TGCGCCAGCAGCCCCGGACTATCCCAAGAGACCCAGTACTTC,CASSPGLSQETQYF
TRBJ2-1,15,.,.,TRBV7-2,TGTGCCAGCAGCTTAGGTGATAGGCTTAACAATGAGCAGTTCTTC,CASSLGDRLNNEQFF
TRBJ2-2,17,few,TRBD1,TRBV6-1,TGTGCCAGCAGTGGTGGGACAGGGACGCAAAGGACCGGGGAGCTGTTTTTT,CASSGGTGTQRTGELFF
TRBJ2-2,16,few,TRBD1,TRBV5-8,TGTGCCAGCAGGTCCGGGACAGGGTGGAACACCGGGGAGCTGTTTTTT,CASRSGTGWNTGELFF
TRBJ1-2,10,.,.,TRBV6-5,TGTGCCAGCTCTTCTTATGGCTACACCTTC,CASSSYGYTF
TRBJ2-2,16,once,TRBD1,TRBV24-1,TGTGCCCCCAGTGCCCCCGGACAGGGGACCACCGGGGAGCTGTTTTTT,CAPSAPGQGTTGELFF
TRBJ1-1,14,.,.,TRBV25-1,TGTGCCAGCAGCGCAAATAGCGGACGAACTGAAGCTTTCTTT,CASSANSGRTEAFF
TRBJ2-5,13,.,.,TRBV29-1,TGCAGCGTTGTCCCAGGGTTACAAGAGACCCAGTACTTC,CSVVPGLQETQYF
TRBJ2-7,14,.,TRBD1,TRBV30,TGTGCCTGGAGTGGACAGGGCTTGTCCTACGAGCAGTACTTC,CAWSGQGLSYEQYF
TRBJ2-7,15,few,TRBD2,TRBV4-2,TGTGCCAGCAGCCAAGAGACTAGCGGGGGCTACGAGCAGTACTTC,CASSQETSGGYEQYF
TRBJ2-1,14,.,.,TRBV18,TGTGCCAGCTCCCAGTCTGCCGGGGGCGATGAGCAGTTCTTC,CASSQSAGGDEQFF
TRBJ1-2,16,once,.,TRBV7-9,TGTGCCTTGGAGGGGTTGGGTCCGATCTCGTACTATGGCTACACCTTC,CALEGLGPISYYGYTF
TRBJ1-5,15,few,TRBD1,TRBV28,TGTGCCAGCAGTCCTAGGACAGGGACCAATCAGCCCCAGCATTTT,CASSPRTGTNQPQHF